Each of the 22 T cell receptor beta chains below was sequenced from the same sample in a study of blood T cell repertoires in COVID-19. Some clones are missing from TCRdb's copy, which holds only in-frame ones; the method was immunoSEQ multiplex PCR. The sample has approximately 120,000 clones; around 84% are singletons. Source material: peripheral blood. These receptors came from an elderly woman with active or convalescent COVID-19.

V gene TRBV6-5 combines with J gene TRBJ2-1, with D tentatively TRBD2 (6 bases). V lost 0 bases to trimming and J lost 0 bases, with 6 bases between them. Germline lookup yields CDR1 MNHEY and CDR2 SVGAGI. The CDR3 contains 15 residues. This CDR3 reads CASSYSGGSYNEQFF. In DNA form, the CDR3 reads TGTGCCAGCAGTTACTCCGGGGGCTCCTACAATGAGCAGTTCTTC.

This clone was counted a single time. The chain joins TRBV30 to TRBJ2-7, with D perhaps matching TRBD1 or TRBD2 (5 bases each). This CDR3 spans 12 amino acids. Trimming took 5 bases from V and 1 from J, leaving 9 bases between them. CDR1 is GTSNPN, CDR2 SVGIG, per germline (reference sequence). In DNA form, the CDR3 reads TGTGCCTGGGAGGGGTCATCCTACGAGCAGTACTTC. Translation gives CAWEGSSYEQYF.

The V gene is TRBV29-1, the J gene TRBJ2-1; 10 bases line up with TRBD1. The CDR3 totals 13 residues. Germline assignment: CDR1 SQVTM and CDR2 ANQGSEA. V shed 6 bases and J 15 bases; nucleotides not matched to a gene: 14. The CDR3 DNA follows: TGCAGCGTATGGGACAGGGGAAACTTGAAAGTGTTCTTC. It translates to CSVWDRGNLKVFF.

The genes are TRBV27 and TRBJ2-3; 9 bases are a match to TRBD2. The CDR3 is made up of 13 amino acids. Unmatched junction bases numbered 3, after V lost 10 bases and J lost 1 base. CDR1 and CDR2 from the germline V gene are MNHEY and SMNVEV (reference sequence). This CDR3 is CATQREGTDTQYF. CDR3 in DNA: TGTGCCACCCAGCGGGAGGGCACAGATACGCAGTATTTT.

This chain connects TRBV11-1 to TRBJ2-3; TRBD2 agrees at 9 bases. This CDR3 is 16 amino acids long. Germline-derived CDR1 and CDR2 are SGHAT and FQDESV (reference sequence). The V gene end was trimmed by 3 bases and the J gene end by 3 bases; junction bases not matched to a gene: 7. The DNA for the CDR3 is TGTGCCAGCAGCTTTGCGGGAGGGCCTCGGACAGATACGCAGTATTTT. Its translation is CASSFAGGPRTDTQYF. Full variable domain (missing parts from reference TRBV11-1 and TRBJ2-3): EAEVAQSPRYKITEKSQAVAFWCDPISGHATLYWYRQILGQGPELLVQFQDESVVDDSQLPKDRFSAERLKGVDSTLKIQPAELGDSAMYLCASSFAGGPRTDTQYFGPGTRLTVL.

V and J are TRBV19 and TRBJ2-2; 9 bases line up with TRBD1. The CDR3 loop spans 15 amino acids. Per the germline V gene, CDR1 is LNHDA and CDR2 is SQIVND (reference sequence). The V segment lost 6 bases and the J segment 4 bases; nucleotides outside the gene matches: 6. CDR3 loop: CASRLDRGSTGELFF. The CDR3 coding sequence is TGTGCCAGTAGGCTGGACAGGGGCTCCACCGGGGAGCTGTTTTTT.

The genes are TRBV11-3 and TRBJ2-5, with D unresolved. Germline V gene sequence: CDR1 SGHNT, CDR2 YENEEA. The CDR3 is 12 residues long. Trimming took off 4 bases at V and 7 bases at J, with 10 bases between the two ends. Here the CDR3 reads CASSSNYGTQYF. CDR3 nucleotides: TGTGCCAGCAGCTCAAACTACGGGACCCAGTACTTC.

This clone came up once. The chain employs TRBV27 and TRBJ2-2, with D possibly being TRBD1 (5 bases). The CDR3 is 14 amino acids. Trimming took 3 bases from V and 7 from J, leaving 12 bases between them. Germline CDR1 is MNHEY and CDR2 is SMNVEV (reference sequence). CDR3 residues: CASSFQGGVGELFF. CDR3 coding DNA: TGTGCCAGCAGTTTTCAGGGCGGTGTCGGGGAGCTGTTTTTT.

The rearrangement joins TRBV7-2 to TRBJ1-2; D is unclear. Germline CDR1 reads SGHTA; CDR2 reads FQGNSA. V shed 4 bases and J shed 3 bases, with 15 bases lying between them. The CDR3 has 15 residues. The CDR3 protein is CASSYGRPGDYGYTF. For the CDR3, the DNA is TGTGCCAGCAGCTACGGGAGACCCGGGGACTATGGCTACACCTTC.

CDR3 coding DNA: TGTGCCAGTTCCCCCCTCGGGGACAGGGGTTCCAAAAACATTCAGTACTTC. This translates into CASSPLGDRGSKNIQYF. The chain combines TRBV19 with TRBJ2-4, with 10 positions matching TRBD1. CDR1 and CDR2 from the germline V gene are LNHDA and SQIVND (reference sequence). The CDR3 covers 17 residues. Trimming took 8 bases from V and 2 from J; bases not matched to a gene: 12.

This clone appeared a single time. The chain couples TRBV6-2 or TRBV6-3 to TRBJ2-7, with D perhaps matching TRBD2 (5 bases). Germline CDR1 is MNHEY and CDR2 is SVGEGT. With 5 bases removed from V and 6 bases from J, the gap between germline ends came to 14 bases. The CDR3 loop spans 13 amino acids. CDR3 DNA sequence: TGTGCCAGCAGTAACCCACCGAGGGCCGAGCAGTACTTC. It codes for CASSNPPRAEQYF.

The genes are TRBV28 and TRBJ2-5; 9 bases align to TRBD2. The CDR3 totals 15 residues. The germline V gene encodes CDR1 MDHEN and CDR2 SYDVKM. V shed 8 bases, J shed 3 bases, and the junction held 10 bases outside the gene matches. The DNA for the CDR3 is TGTGCCAGCGCCACTACCGCTAGCGGGGAAGAGACCCAGTACTTC. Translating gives CASATTASGEETQYF.

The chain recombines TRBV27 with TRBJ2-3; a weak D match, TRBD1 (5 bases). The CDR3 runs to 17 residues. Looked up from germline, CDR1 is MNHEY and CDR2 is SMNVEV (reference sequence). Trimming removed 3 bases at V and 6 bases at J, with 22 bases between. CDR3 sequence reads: CASSFKARVTAGDTQYF. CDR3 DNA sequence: TGTGCCAGCAGTTTTAAAGCCAGGGTAACCGCCGGGGATACGCAGTATTTT.

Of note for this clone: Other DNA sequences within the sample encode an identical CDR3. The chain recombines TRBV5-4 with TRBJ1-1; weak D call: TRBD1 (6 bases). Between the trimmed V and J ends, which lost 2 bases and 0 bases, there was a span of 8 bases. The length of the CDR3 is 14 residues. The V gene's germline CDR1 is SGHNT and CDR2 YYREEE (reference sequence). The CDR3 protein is CASSLQGVNTEAFF. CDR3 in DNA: TGTGCCAGCAGCTTACAGGGAGTGAACACTGAAGCTTTCTTT.

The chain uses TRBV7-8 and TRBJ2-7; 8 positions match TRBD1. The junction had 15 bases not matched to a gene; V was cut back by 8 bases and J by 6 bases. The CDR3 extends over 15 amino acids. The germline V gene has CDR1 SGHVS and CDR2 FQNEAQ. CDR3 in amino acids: CASGHGQGTFGEQYF. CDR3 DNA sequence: TGTGCCAGCGGCCATGGACAGGGTACATTCGGCGAGCAGTACTTC.

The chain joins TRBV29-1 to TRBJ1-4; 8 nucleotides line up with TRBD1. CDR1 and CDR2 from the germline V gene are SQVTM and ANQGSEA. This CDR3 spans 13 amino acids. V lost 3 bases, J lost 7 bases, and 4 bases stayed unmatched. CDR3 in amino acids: CSVDEGQGEKLFF. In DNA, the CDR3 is TGCAGCGTTGACGAAGGACAGGGTGAAAAACTGTTTTTT.

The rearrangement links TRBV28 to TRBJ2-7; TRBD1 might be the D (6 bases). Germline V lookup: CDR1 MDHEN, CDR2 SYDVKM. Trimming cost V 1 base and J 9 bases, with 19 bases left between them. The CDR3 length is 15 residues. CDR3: CASSLSPRTAPGQYF. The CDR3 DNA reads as TGTGCCAGCAGTTTATCCCCTCGGACAGCTCCTGGGCAGTACTTC. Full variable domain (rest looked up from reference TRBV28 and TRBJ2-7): DVKVTQSSRYLVKRTGEKVFLECVQDMDHENMFWYRQDPGLGLRLIYFSYDVKMKEKGDIPEGYSVSREKKERFSLILESASTNQTSMYLCASSLSPRTAPGQYFGPGTRLTVT.

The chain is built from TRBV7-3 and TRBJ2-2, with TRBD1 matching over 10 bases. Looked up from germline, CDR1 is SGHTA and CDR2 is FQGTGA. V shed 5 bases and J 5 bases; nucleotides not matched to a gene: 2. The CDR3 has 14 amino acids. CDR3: CASSRQGATGELFF. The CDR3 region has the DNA TGTGCCAGCAGCCGACAGGGGGCGACCGGGGAGCTGTTTTTT.

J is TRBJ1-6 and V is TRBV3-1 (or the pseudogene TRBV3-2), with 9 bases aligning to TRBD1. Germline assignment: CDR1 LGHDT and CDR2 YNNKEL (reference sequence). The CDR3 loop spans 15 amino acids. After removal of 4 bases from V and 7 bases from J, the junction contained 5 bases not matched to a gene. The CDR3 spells CASSRTGTGNSPLHF. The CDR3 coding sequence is TGTGCCAGCAGCCGGACCGGGACAGGGAATTCACCCCTCCACTTT.

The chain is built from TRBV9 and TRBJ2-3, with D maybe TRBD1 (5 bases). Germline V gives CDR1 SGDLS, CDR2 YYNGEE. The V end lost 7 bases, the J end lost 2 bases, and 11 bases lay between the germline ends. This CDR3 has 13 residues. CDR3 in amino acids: CASQTGSTDTQYF. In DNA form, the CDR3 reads TGTGCCAGCCAAACAGGATCCACAGATACGCAGTATTTT.

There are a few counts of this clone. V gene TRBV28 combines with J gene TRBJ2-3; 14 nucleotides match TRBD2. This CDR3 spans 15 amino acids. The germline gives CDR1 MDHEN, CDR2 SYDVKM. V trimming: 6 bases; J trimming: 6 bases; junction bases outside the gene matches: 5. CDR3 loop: CASSSGLAGDDTQYF. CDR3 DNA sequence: TGTGCCAGCAGCTCGGGACTAGCGGGAGATGATACGCAGTATTTT.

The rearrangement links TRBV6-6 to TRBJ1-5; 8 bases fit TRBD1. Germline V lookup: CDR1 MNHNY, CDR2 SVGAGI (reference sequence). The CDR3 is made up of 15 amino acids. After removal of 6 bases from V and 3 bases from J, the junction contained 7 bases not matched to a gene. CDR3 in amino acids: CASRGQEMYNQPQHF. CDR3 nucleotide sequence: TGTGCCAGCAGGGGACAGGAAATGTACAATCAGCCCCAGCATTTT.